The 24 T cell receptor beta chains given below trace back to one sample, sequenced in a study of early T cells in non-severe SARS-CoV-2 infection. One entry per CDR3 protein, called by TCRdb with MiXCR from the 5' RACE reads. Here the sample spans tens of thousands of distinct CDR3 sequences, around 9.3% being singletons. The source material was whole blood. The receptor source for this set is an adult who was a healthcare worker with PCR-confirmed SARS-CoV-2 infection or an uninfected control (not recorded which).

This clonotype occurred a few times. The chain recombines TRBV2 with TRBJ2-6, with 7 bases identical to TRBD1. J was trimmed by 5 bases and V by 5 bases; bases with no gene match: 9. The CDR3 extends over 16 amino acids. Germline CDR1 is SNHLY and CDR2 is FYNNEI. The DNA for the CDR3 is TGTGCCAGCAGTTTGGCTGACAGGGTCAGGGCCAACGTCCTGACTTTC. The encoded protein is CASSLADRVRANVLTF.

This clonotype appeared a few times. The V gene is TRBV7-3, the J gene TRBJ2-3, with D unclear. Germline V gives CDR1 SGHTA, CDR2 FQGTGA. Trimming removed 0 bases at V and 2 bases at J, with 9 bases between. This CDR3 spans 15 amino acids. The CDR3: CASSLTSHYTDTQYF. The CDR3 region has the DNA TGTGCCAGCAGCTTAACGTCGCACTACACAGATACGCAGTATTTT.

This clonotype was recorded a few times. V gene TRBV7-2 combines with J gene TRBJ2-1, with TRBD2 matching over 11 bases. The CDR3 extends over 17 amino acids. Germline V lookup: CDR1 SGHTA, CDR2 FQGNSA. Trimming cost V 0 bases and J 4 bases; bases outside gene matches: 5. The CDR3 nucleotides are TGTGCCAGCAGCTTAGCGATAACTAGCGGGGGATACAATGAGCAGTTCTTC. Translating it yields CASSLAITSGGYNEQFF.

This clonotype was detected ten times or more. The V gene is TRBV6-2 or TRBV6-3, the J gene TRBJ2-3; no clear D. Trimming removed 2 bases from V and 5 bases from J, with 2 bases in between. This CDR3 has 11 amino acids. Germline CDR1 is MNHEY and CDR2 is SVGEGT. The CDR3 DNA reads TGTGCCAGCAGTTACCTAGATACGCAGTATTTT. Translated: CASSYLDTQYF.

This clonotype was found many times. This rearrangement joins TRBV18 to TRBJ2-1; maybe TRBD1 (5 bases). The CDR3 loop spans 15 amino acids. Per germline, CDR1 KGHSH and CDR2 LQKENI. V shed 4 bases and J shed 4 bases, with 14 bases lying between them. DNA for the CDR3: TGTGCCAGCTCACAAGGACAAAGTGGGTACAATGAGCAGTTCTTC. Translated: CASSQGQSGYNEQFF.

V is TRBV28 and J is TRBJ1-2; unclear D gene. There are 13 residues in the CDR3. V was cut by 4 bases and J by 8 bases, with 14 bases left in between. Germline lookup yields CDR1 MDHEN and CDR2 SYDVKM. The CDR3 DNA reads TGTGCCAGCAGTTCTGCGTCCCTAGAGGGCTACACCTTC. Encoded protein: CASSSASLEGYTF.

This clonotype was observed many times. The genes are TRBV6-2 or TRBV6-3 and TRBJ1-1; 10 bases map to TRBD1. CDR1 and CDR2 from the germline V gene are MNHEY and SVGEGT. This CDR3 is built from 17 residues. V gave up 4 bases and J gave up 4 bases; unmatched junction bases: 12. CDR3 in DNA: TGTGCCAGCAGTTCGTCCCGGGACAGGGGATCGGTCACTGAAGCTTTCTTT. This sequence encodes CASSSSRDRGSVTEAFF.

This chain connects TRBV5-6 to TRBJ2-3; D is possibly TRBD1 or TRBD2 (5 bases each). Germline V gene sequence: CDR1 SGHDT, CDR2 YYEEEE. CDR3 size: 17 residues. Trimming cost V 4 bases and J 6 bases, with 24 bases left between them. The CDR3 DNA sequence: TGTGCCAGCAGCCCGATTAGAGGGGATTTAGAGTCGGATACGCAGTATTTT. Its protein product is CASSPIRGDLESDTQYF.

This clonotype was picked up many times. The chain combines TRBV30 with TRBJ2-5; no firm D call. The CDR3 sequence is 12 residues long. CDR1 is GTSNPN and CDR2 is SVGIG in the germline V gene (reference sequence). V lost 5 bases to trimming and J lost 7 bases, with 14 bases between them. CDR3 sequence reads: CAWAMLLGTQYF. The CDR3 DNA reads TGTGCCTGGGCGATGTTACTCGGGACCCAGTACTTC. Based on the CDR3 plus reference TRBV30 and TRBJ2-5, the full variable domain is SQTIHQWPATLVQPVGSPLSLECTVEGTSNPNLYWYRQAAGRGLQLLFYSVGIGQISSEVPQNLSASRPQDRQFILSSKKLLLSDSGFYLCAWAMLLGTQYFGPGTRLLVL.

This clonotype was observed a handful of times. A much larger clonotype is one base distant, so this may be a read error. The chain uses TRBV7-2 and TRBJ2-1; 7 bases line up with TRBD1. Germline loops: CDR1 SGHTA, CDR2 FQGNSA. CDR3 length: 15 residues. The CDR3 reads CAGSFGTVSYNEQFF. Here the CDR3 DNA reads TGTGCCGGCAGCTTCGGGACAGTCTCCTACAATGAGCAGTTCTTC. Using reference TRBV7-2 and TRBJ2-1 for the parts outside the CDR3, the full variable domain is GAGVSQSPSNKVTEKGKDVELRCDPISGHTALYWYRQSLGQGLEFLIYFQGNSAPDKSGLPSDRFSAERTGGSVSTLTIQRTQQEDSAVYLCAGSFGTVSYNEQFFGPGTRLTVL.

This clonotype was counted between two and nine times. This chain links TRBV20-1 with TRBJ1-1; tentatively, D is TRBD1 (5 bases). The V gene's germline CDR1 is DFQATT and CDR2 SNEGSKA (reference sequence). The germline V and J ends were trimmed by 5 bases and 5 bases, with 9 bases remaining between them. The CDR3 runs to 11 residues. This CDR3 reads CSAPRGTEAFF. DNA of the CDR3: TGCAGTGCTCCCCGGGGGACTGAAGCTTTCTTT.

About this clonotype: Possible read error: a much larger clone is one base away. V is TRBV7-6 and J is TRBJ1-4; possibly TRBD1 for D (6 bases). The CDR3 has 16 residues. Germline CDR1 reads SGHVS; CDR2 reads FNYEAQ. As DNA, the CDR3 is TGTGTCAGCAGCCCCCCTCAAGGGGGTTTTATGAAAAAACTGTTTTTT. This encodes CVSSPPQGGFMKKLFF.

Many counts were recorded for this clonotype. The chain recombines TRBV7-2 with TRBJ2-5; a weak D match, TRBD1 (5 bases). The CDR3 has 12 residues. Germline V CDR1 and CDR2: SGHTA, FQGNSA. Trimming cost V 5 bases and J 2 bases, with 6 bases left between them. CDR3: CASSQGQETQYF. CDR3 nucleotides: TGTGCCAGCAGCCAGGGACAAGAGACCCAGTACTTC.

This clonotype was observed many times. The chain links TRBV6-2 or TRBV6-3 to TRBJ1-1; D not certain. Germline CDR1 reads MNHEY; CDR2 reads SVGEGT. The CDR3 spans 15 residues. Deletions cut 2 bases from V and 1 base from J, with 11 bases between. This chain's CDR3 is CASSYGPLANTEAFF. CDR3 nucleotide sequence: TGTGCCAGCAGTTACGGGCCTCTAGCGAACACTGAAGCTTTCTTT.

This clonotype was seen more than once but under ten times. The chain links TRBV27 to TRBJ1-1; no clear D gene. Trimming pared 1 base from V and 8 bases from J, leaving 5 bases between. The CDR3 runs to 11 residues. Germline lookup yields CDR1 MNHEY and CDR2 SMNVEV (reference sequence). Here the CDR3 DNA reads TGTGCCAGCAGTTTATATGGGGAAGCTTTCTTT. Residues: CASSLYGEAFF.

This clonotype was recorded at least ten times. The chain employs TRBV10-3 and TRBJ1-4; the match to TRBD1 covers 11 bases. Unmatched junction bases numbered 8, after V lost 3 bases and J lost 8 bases. The CDR3 consists of 16 residues. Per the germline V gene, CDR1 is ENHRY and CDR2 is SYGVKD. The CDR3 nucleotides are TGTGCCATCAGTGACCGAAAGGACAGGGGGCGGGAAAAACTGTTTTTT. Protein product: CAISDRKDRGREKLFF.

Many counts were recorded for this clonotype. The V call is TRBV5-1, the J call TRBJ2-7; TRBD2 agrees at 12 bases. Germline-derived CDR1 and CDR2 are SGHRS and YFSETQ. The V gene end was trimmed by 4 bases and the J gene end by 5 bases; junction bases not matched to a gene: 7. CDR3 length: 15 amino acids. CDR3 sequence: CASSTGLAGINEQYF. The CDR3 DNA reads TGCGCCAGCAGCACCGGACTAGCGGGAATAAACGAGCAGTACTTC.

This clonotype was counted only a few times. The chain combines TRBV20-1 with TRBJ2-5; 11 bases fit TRBD2. CDR1 is DFQATT and CDR2 is SNEGSKA in the germline V gene (reference sequence). The CDR3 runs 20 residues. Losses at the gene ends were 5 bases for V and 5 bases for J; bases not matched to a gene: 25. The CDR3 spells CSAWGTSGQKNALKGETQYF. The DNA of the CDR3 is TGCAGTGCTTGGGGGACTAGCGGCCAAAAAAACGCTCTGAAGGGGGAGACCCAGTACTTC.

This clonotype was observed at least ten times. The CDR3 DNA reads TGTGCCAGCAGCTTTGGGGCCTTGGGCGAGCAGTACTTC. Encoded protein: CASSFGALGEQYF. The chain employs TRBV7-2 and TRBJ2-7, with D possibly TRBD1 on 5 matching bases. Looked up from germline, CDR1 is SGHTA and CDR2 is FQGNSA. Trimming took 3 bases from V and 6 from J, leaving 12 bases between them. There are 13 residues in the CDR3.

This clonotype was detected ten times or more. This sequence joins TRBV29-1 and TRBJ2-1, with D possibly matching TRBD2 (6 bases). Trimming cost V 7 bases and J 12 bases, with 16 bases left between them. The CDR3 spans 11 residues. Germline V CDR1 and CDR2: SQVTM, ANQGSEA. This chain's CDR3 is CSDHPSVPQFF. CDR3 coding DNA: TGCAGCGACCACCCTAGCGTCCCGCAGTTCTTC.

This clonotype was observed at least ten times. This rearrangement joins TRBV11-2 to TRBJ2-2, with 9 bases that match TRBD2. Germline trimming cut 3 bases from V and 3 bases from J; bases unmatched to any gene: 2. The CDR3 covers 15 residues. Per the germline V gene, CDR1 is SGHAT and CDR2 is FQNNGV. CDR3 DNA sequence: TGTGCCAGCAGCTTCCAGCGGGAGGACACCGGGGAGCTGTTTTTT. As protein: CASSFQREDTGELFF.

This clonotype was detected many times. The chain recombines TRBV6-4 with TRBJ2-1; D remains unclear. Trimming took 6 bases from V and 9 from J, leaving 15 bases between them. Germline V gene data show CDR1 as MRHNA and CDR2 as SNTAGT. This CDR3 is 13 amino acids long. As DNA, the CDR3 is TGTGCCAGCAGCGAAGACTCTATAACTGAGCAGTTCTTC. It translates to CASSEDSITEQFF.

The V gene is TRBV28, the J gene TRBJ2-2, with D uncertain. Trimming took 3 bases from V and 6 from J, leaving 23 bases between them. Germline CDR1 reads MDHEN; CDR2 reads SYDVKM. The CDR3 extends over 18 amino acids. The CDR3 is CASSLGVSTREASGELFF. For the CDR3, the DNA is TGTGCCAGCAGTTTGGGTGTTTCTACCCGAGAGGCGTCCGGGGAGCTGTTTTTT.

A few counts support this clonotype. The J gene is TRBJ1-6, the V gene TRBV7-2; 11 bases line up with TRBD1. This CDR3 comprises 18 residues. Germline values: CDR1 SGHTA, CDR2 FQGNSA. The V gene end was trimmed by 1 base and the J gene end by 10 bases; junction bases not matched to a gene: 12. The CDR3, as DNA: TGTGCCAGCAGCTTAGTCGCAGGACAGGGGGCGTCGCGGTCACCCCTCCACTTT. This encodes CASSLVAGQGASRSPLHF.